The rows below give T cell receptor beta chains drawn from one sample of a study of siplizumab effects on memory and regulatory T cells. The protocol was immunoSEQ multiplex PCR, while the TCRdb copy is restricted to in-frame clones and leaves out a portion. The top ten hold less than 0.35% of the sample, which has 45,000 to 60,000 clones, over 75% seen once. The sequencing input was naive CD8+ T cells sorted from blood. Source of these receptors: a human donor in good health. The CDR3 runs from the conserved cysteine through the conserved F or W. The order of the fields is clone size, V gene, J gene, D gene, CDR3 protein, CDR3 DNA. D genes are given only for firm matches. Clone size is given for some rows only: seen once, a few or many times, or a class if the clone is expanded.

.	TRBV6-6	TRBJ2-7	TRBD1	CASSYWDREYEQYF	TGTGCCAGCAGTTACTGGGACAGGGAGTACGAGCAGTACTTC
.	TRBV19	TRBJ1-1	TRBD1	CASSHGTVTEAFF	TGTGCCAGTAGCCACGGGACAGTCACTGAAGCTTTCTTT
.	TRBV5-4	TRBJ1-5	.	CASSSDIQPQHF	TGTGCCAGCAGCTCCGATATCCAGCCCCAGCATTTT
.	TRBV14	TRBJ2-5	.	CASSQDLPPQYF	TGTGCCAGCAGCCAAGATCTTCCCCCCCAGTACTTC
.	TRBV7-2	TRBJ2-3	.	CASSLVGSLTDTQYF	TGTGCCAGCAGCTTAGTCGGCAGCCTCACAGATACGCAGTATTTT
.	TRBV5-5	TRBJ2-1	.	CASSFLGDEQFF	TGTGCCAGCAGCTTTCTAGGGGATGAGCAGTTCTTC
.	TRBV5-8	TRBJ2-1	TRBD2	CASSPGTSGSNEQFF	TGTGCCAGCAGCCCCGGGACTAGCGGGAGTAATGAGCAGTTCTTC
once	TRBV10-1	TRBJ2-1	.	CASSELGHEQFF	TGCGCCAGCAGTGAGCTAGGTCATGAGCAGTTCTTC
.	TRBV5-6	TRBJ1-5	.	CASSPRSVYQPQHF	TGTGCCAGCAGCCCCCGTTCCGTATATCAGCCCCAGCATTTT
.	TRBV4-1	TRBJ2-7	.	CASSQGQVDYEQYF	TGCGCCAGCAGCCAAGGACAGGTCGACTACGAGCAGTACTTC
.	TRBV14	TRBJ2-7	.	CASSRTEGTGRRSYEQYF	TGTGCCAGCAGCCGGACGGAGGGCACGGGACGCCGATCCTACGAGCAGTACTTC
.	TRBV5-8	TRBJ2-7	.	CASSLVAGSSYEQYF	TGTGCCAGCAGCTTGGTGGCGGGGAGCTCCTACGAGCAGTACTTC
once	TRBV7-9	TRBJ1-6	.	CASSYGNSPLHF	TGTGCCAGCAGCTATGGAAATTCACCCCTCCACTTT
few	TRBV7-9	TRBJ2-7	.	CASSLGPPRDF	TGTGCCAGCAGCTTGGGGCCCCCTCGGGACTTC
.	TRBV6-1	TRBJ2-7	TRBD2	CASSALILAGGTYEQYF	TGTGCCAGCAGTGCTCTTATCTTAGCGGGGGGGACCTACGAGCAGTACTTC
.	TRBV6-1	TRBJ1-2	.	CASSLGGRADGYTF	TGTGCCAGCAGCCTTGGGGGACGAGCAGATGGCTACACCTTC
.	TRBV5-5	TRBJ1-6	.	CASSPGLDINSPLHF	TGTGCCAGCAGCCCTGGTTTGGATATTAATTCACCCCTCCACTTT
.	TRBV4-1	TRBJ1-3	.	CASSQVTGSGNTIYF	TGCGCCAGCAGCCAGGTCACAGGATCTGGAAACACCATATATTTT
once	TRBV9	TRBJ2-6	.	CASGKSSGANVLTF	TGTGCCAGCGGAAAGAGCTCTGGGGCCAACGTCCTGACTTTC
.	TRBV9	TRBJ2-7	TRBD1	CASSVGWGQTYEQYF	TGTGCCAGCAGCGTAGGGTGGGGACAGACCTACGAGCAGTACTTC
.	TRBV2	TRBJ1-2	.	CASFSAGPPYGYTF	TGTGCCAGCTTTTCGGCGGGACCCCCTTATGGCTACACCTTC
.	TRBV2	TRBJ2-1	TRBD2	CASSKLRLAGGGNEQFF	TGTGCCAGCAGTAAACTCCGACTAGCGGGAGGTGGGAATGAGCAGTTCTTC
.	TRBV11-2	TRBJ2-7	.	CASTLGGGAYEQYF	TGTGCCAGCACCCTGGGGGGGGGCGCCTACGAGCAGTACTTC
.	TRBV29-1	TRBJ2-2	.	CSGRGWTGELFF	TGCAGCGGGAGGGGGTGGACCGGGGAGCTGTTTTTT
once	TRBV27	TRBJ1-2	.	CASRRGGNYGYTF	TGTGCCAGCAGACGGGGGGGAAACTATGGCTACACCTTC